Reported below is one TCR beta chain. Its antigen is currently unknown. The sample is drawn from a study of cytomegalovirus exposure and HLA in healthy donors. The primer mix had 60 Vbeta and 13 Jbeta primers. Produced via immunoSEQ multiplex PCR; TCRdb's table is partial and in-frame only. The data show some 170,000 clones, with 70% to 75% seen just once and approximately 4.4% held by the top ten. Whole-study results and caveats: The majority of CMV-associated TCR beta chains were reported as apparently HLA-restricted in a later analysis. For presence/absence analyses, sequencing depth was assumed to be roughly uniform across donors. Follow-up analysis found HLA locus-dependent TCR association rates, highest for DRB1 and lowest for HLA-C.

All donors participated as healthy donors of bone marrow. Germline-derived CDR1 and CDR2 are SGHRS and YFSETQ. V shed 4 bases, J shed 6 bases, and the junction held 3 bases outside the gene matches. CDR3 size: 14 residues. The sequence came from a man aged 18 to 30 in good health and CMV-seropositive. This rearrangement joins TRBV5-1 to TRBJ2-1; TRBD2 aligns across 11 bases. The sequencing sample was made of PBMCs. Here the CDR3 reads CASSPGLAGNEQFF. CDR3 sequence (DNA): TGCGCCAGCAGCCCCGGACTAGCGGGCAATGAGCAGTTCTTC.